Reported below is one TCR beta chain. The data derive from a study of technical replicates of blood from several donors. V lost 3 bases to trimming and J lost 5 bases; unmatched junction nucleotides: 2. The germline CDR1 and CDR2 sequences are SGHTA and FQGNSA. The CDR3 extends over 13 amino acids. The repertoire was sequenced with immunoSEQ multiplex PCR; TCRdb's copy has only in-frame clones and lacks some. The table has about 73,000 clones, approximately 90% seen once. The rearrangement uses TRBV7-2 and TRBJ2-7; 9 bases match TRBD2. This TCR was recovered from a human donor in good health. Some clones in this sample may be carry-over from other donors' samples. Sequencing input: PBMCs. The CDR3 DNA follows: TGTGCCAGCAGCTTCGGACTAGCGAACGAGCAGTACTTC. Amino acids: CASSFGLANEQYF.